Listed below are T cell receptor beta chains from one sample, sequenced in a study of blood T cell repertoires in COVID-19. The assay was immunoSEQ multiplex PCR, and TCRdb's table has in-frame clones only and misses some. The profile shows 65,000 to 85,000 clones, approximately 88% of them singletons. What was sequenced was peripheral blood. The receptors derive from a human donor in a cohort sampled during active COVID-19. The CDR3 runs from the conserved cysteine through the conserved F or W. The D gene is left open where the match is weak. Size is stated for part of the rows, as once, few or many counts, or as a class when the clone is expanded.

D gene: TRBD1
V gene: TRBV6-5
J gene: TRBJ2-1
clone size: NA
CDR3 DNA: TGTGCCAGCAGCTTTGGACAGGGCAATGAGCAGTTCTTC
CDR3 protein: CASSFGQGNEQFF

D gene: NA
V gene: TRBV5-1
J gene: TRBJ1-6
clone size: NA
CDR3 DNA: TGCGCCAGCAGCCTGGACTTCAATAATTCACCCCTCCACTTT
CDR3 protein: CASSLDFNNSPLHF

D gene: NA
V gene: TRBV4-1
J gene: TRBJ1-4
clone size: NA
CDR3 DNA: TGCGCCAGCAGCCAGTTCGACTCGAATGAAAAACTGTTTTTT
CDR3 protein: CASSQFDSNEKLFF

D gene: NA
V gene: TRBV7-8
J gene: TRBJ1-3
clone size: NA
CDR3 DNA: TGTGCCAGCATCTTCTCCAGTGATGCTGGAAACACCATATATTTT
CDR3 protein: CASIFSSDAGNTIYF

D gene: NA
V gene: TRBV29-1
J gene: TRBJ1-2
clone size: NA
CDR3 DNA: TGCAGCGTTGTCGAATCAGGGTTTTTTCATGGCTACACCTTC
CDR3 protein: CSVVESGFFHGYTF

D gene: TRBD1
V gene: TRBV5-1
J gene: TRBJ2-4
clone size: NA
CDR3 DNA: TGCGCCAGCAGCCCGGGACAGGGGGCTTCCAAAAACATTCAGTACTTC
CDR3 protein: CASSPGQGASKNIQYF

D gene: TRBD1
V gene: TRBV28
J gene: TRBJ1-1
clone size: NA
CDR3 DNA: TGTGCCTCTAACAGGGGGGTTGAAGCTTTCTTT
CDR3 protein: CASNRGVEAFF

D gene: NA
V gene: TRBV29-1
J gene: TRBJ2-7
clone size: once
CDR3 DNA: TGCAGCGTTGATCGGCAGGGGACCCACGAGCAGTACTTC
CDR3 protein: CSVDRQGTHEQYF

D gene: NA
V gene: TRBV7-9
J gene: TRBJ1-5
clone size: NA
CDR3 DNA: TGTGCCAGCAGCTTCGCAGGTCCCAATCAGCCCCAGCATTTT
CDR3 protein: CASSFAGPNQPQHF

D gene: NA
V gene: TRBV27
J gene: TRBJ2-1
clone size: NA
CDR3 DNA: TGTGCCAGCTCCACATACAATGAGCAGTTCTTC
CDR3 protein: CASSTYNEQFF

D gene: TRBD1
V gene: TRBV5-1
J gene: TRBJ2-2
clone size: NA
CDR3 DNA: TGCGCCAGCGGGACAGGGCCTCCCGGGGAGCTGTTTTTT
CDR3 protein: CASGTGPPGELFF

D gene: TRBD1
V gene: TRBV6-5
J gene: TRBJ1-2
clone size: NA
CDR3 DNA: TGTGCCAGCAGTTTCGGGACAGGGCCCTATGGCTACACCTTC
CDR3 protein: CASSFGTGPYGYTF